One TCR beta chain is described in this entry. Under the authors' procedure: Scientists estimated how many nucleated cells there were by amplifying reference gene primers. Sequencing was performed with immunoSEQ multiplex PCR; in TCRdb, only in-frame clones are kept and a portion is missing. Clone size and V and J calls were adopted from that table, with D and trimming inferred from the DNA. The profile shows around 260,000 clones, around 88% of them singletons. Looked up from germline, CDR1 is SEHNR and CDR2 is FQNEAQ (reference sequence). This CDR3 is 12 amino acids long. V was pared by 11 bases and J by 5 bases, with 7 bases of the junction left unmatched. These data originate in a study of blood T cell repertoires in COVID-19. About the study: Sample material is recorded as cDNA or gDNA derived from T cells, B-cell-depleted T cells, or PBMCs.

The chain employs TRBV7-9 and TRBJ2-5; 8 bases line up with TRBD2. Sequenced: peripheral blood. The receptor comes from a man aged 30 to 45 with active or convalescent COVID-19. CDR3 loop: CARGGPGETQYF. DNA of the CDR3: TGTGCCCGCGGGGGGCCGGGGGAGACCCAGTACTTC.